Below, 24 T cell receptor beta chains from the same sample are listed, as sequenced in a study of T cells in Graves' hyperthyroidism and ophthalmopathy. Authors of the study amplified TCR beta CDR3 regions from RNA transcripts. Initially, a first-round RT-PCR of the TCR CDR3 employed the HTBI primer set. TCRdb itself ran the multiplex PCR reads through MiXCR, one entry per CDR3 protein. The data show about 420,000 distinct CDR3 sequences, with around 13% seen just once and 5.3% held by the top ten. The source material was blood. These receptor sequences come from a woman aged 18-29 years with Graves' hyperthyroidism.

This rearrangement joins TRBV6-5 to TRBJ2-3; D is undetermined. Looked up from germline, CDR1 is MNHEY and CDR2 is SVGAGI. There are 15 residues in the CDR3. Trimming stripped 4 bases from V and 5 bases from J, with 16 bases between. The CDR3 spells CASSFTGSKGDTQYF. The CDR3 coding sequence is TGTGCCAGCAGTTTTACCGGGTCTAAGGGAGATACGCAGTATTTT.

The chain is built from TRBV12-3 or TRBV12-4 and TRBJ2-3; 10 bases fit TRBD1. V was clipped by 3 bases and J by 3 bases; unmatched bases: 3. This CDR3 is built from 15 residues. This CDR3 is CASSFLDRGTDTQYF. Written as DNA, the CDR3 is TGTGCCAGCAGTTTTCTGGACAGGGGGACAGATACGCAGTATTTT.

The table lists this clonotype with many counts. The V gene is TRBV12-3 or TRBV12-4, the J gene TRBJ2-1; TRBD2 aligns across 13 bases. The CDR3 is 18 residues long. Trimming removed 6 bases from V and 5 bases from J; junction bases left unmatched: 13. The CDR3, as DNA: TGTGCCAGCAGCCGCACTAGCGGGAGGGCCAAGGGCGACAATGAGCAGTTCTTC. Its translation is CASSRTSGRAKGDNEQFF.

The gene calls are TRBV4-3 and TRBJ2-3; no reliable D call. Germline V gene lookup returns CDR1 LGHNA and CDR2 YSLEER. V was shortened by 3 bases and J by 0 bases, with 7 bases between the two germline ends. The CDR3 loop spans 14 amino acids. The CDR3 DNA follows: TGCGCCAGCAGCCAGGAGCTGAGCACAGATACGCAGTATTTT. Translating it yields CASSQELSTDTQYF.

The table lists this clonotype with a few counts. The CDR3 DNA reads TGTGCCAGTATGGGGGGGAGTCAGCCCCAGCATTTT. This sequence encodes CASMGGSQPQHF. The gene calls are TRBV19 and TRBJ1-5; D may be TRBD1 (5 bases). Germline assignment: CDR1 LNHDA and CDR2 SQIVND (reference sequence). This CDR3 region has 12 residues. Trimming stripped 7 bases from V and 6 bases from J, with 10 bases between.

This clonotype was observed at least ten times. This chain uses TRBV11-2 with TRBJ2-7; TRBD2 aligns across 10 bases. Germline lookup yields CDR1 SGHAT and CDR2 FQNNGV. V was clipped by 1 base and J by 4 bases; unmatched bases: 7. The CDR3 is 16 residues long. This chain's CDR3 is CASSLVPSGSPYEQYF. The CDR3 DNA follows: TGTGCCAGCAGCTTAGTGCCTAGCGGGAGCCCATACGAGCAGTACTTC.

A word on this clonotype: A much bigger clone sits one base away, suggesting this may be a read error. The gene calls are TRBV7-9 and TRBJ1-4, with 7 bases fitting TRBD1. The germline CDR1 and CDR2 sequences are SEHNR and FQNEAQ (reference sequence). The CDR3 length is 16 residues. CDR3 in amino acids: CASSPRGLTTNGKLFF. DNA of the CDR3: TGTGCCAGCAGCCCAAGGGGGCTCACAACTAATGGAAAACTGTTTTTT.

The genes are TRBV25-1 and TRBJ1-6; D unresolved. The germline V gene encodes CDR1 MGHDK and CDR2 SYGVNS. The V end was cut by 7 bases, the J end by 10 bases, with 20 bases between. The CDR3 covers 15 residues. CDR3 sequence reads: CASTQLRQAKSPLHF. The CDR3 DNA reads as TGTGCCAGCACCCAGCTCCGGCAGGCCAAATCACCCCTCCACTTT. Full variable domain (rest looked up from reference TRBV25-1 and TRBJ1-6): EADIYQTPRYLVIGTGKKITLECSQTMGHDKMYWYQQDPGMELHLIHYSYGVNSTEKGDLSSESTVSRIRTEHFPLTLESARPSHTSQYLCASTQLRQAKSPLHFGNGTRLTVT.

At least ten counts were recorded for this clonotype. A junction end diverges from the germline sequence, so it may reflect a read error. DNA of the CDR3: TGTGCCTGGAGTGGGACAGGAGGAAAGCAAAATTTT. Encoded protein: CAWSGTGGKQNF. The V and J genes are TRBV30 and TRBJ1-5; TRBD1 agrees at 7 bases. From germline, CDR1 is GTSNPN and CDR2 SVGIG (reference sequence). CDR3 size: 12 residues.

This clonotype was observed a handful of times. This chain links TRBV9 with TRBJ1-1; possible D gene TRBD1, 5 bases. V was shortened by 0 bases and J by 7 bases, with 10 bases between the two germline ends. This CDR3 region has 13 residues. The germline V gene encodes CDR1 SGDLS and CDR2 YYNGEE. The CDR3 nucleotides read TGTGCCAGCAGCGTAGGGGGGGGAGATGAAGCTTTCTTT. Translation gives CASSVGGGDEAFF. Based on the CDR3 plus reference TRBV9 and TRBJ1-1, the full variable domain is DSGVTQTPKHLITATGQRVTLRCSPRSGDLSVYWYQQSLDQGLQFLIQYYNGEERAKGNILERFSAQQFPDLHSELNLSSLELGDSALYFCASSVGGGDEAFFGQGTRLTVV.

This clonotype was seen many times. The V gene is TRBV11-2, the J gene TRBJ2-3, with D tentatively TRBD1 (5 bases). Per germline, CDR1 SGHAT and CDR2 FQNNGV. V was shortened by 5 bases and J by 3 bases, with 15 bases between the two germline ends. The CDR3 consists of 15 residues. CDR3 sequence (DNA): TGTGCCAGCAGCCAGGGCCTAAGGCCTACAGATACGCAGTATTTT. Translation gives CASSQGLRPTDTQYF. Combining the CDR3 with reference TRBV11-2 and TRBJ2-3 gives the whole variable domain EAGVAQSPRYKIIEKRQSVAFWCNPISGHATLYWYQQILGQGPKLLIQFQNNGVVDDSQLPKDRFSAERLKGVDSTLKIQPAKLEDSAVYLCASSQGLRPTDTQYFGPGTRLTVL.

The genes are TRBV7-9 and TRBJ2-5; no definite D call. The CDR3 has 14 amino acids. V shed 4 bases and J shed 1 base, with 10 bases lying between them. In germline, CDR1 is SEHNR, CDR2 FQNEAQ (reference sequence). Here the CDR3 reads CASSYPNSQETQYF. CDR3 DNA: TGTGCCAGCAGCTATCCAAACAGCCAAGAGACCCAGTACTTC.

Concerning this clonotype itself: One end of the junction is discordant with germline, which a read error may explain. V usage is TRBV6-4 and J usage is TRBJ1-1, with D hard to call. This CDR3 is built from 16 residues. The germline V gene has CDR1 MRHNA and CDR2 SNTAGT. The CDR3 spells CAGSRTAAAPHTEAFF. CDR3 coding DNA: TGTGCCGGCAGTCGAACAGCCGCCGCCCCACACACTGAAGCTTTCTTT.

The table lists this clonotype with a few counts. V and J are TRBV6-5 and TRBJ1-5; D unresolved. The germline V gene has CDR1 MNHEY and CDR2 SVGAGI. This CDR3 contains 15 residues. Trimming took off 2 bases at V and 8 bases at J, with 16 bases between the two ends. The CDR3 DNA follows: TGTGCCAGCAGTTACGGACGGAGACCCAACGAGCCCCAGCATTTT. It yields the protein CASSYGRRPNEPQHF.

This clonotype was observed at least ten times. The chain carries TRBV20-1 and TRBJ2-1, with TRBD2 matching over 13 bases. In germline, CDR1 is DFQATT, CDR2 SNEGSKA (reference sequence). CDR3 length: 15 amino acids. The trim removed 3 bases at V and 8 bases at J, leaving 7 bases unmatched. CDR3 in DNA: TGCAGTGCTAGCGGACTAGCGGGAGTATCGTATGAGCAGTTCTTC. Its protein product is CSASGLAGVSYEQFF.

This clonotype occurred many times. The CDR3: CATDFGAVAYF. In DNA, the CDR3 is TGTGCCACCGACTTTGGGGCAGTCGCGTACTTC. The V call is TRBV28, the J call TRBJ2-5, with D possibly being TRBD1 (5 bases). The CDR3 runs to 11 residues. Trimming pared 10 bases from V and 13 bases from J, leaving 19 bases between. Per germline, CDR1 MDHEN and CDR2 SYDVKM.

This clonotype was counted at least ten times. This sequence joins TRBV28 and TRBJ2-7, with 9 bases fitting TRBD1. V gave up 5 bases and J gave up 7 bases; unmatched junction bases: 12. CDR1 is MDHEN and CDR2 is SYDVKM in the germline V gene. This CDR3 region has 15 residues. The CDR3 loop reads CASSQWTGAGREQYF. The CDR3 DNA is TGTGCCAGCAGTCAGTGGACAGGGGCGGGGAGGGAGCAGTACTTC.

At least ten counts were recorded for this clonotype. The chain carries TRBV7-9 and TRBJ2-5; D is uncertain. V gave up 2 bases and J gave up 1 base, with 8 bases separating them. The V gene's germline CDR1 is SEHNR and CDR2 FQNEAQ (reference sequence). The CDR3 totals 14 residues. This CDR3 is CASSLPDGQETQYF. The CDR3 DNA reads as TGTGCCAGCAGCTTACCGGACGGCCAAGAGACCCAGTACTTC.

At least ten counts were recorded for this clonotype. The CDR3 here is CASSSGVLAGGFYTQYF. The CDR3 region has the DNA TGTGCCAGCAGTTCCGGGGTACTAGCGGGAGGTTTCTATACGCAGTATTTT. The rearrangement links TRBV28 to TRBJ2-3; 12 nucleotides line up with TRBD2. The CDR3 spans 17 residues. Germline V CDR1 and CDR2: MDHEN, SYDVKM. With V trimmed by 4 bases and J by 7 bases, 12 bases remained unmatched.

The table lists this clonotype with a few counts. The CDR3 reads CSVERDRSYNEQFF. CDR3 DNA: TGCAGCGTTGAAAGGGACAGATCCTACAATGAGCAGTTCTTC. The V and J genes are TRBV29-1 and TRBJ2-1, with 7 bases identical to TRBD1. This CDR3 is built from 14 residues. The germline CDR1 and CDR2 sequences are SQVTM and ANQGSEA. V was clipped by 2 bases and J by 1 base; unmatched bases: 2.

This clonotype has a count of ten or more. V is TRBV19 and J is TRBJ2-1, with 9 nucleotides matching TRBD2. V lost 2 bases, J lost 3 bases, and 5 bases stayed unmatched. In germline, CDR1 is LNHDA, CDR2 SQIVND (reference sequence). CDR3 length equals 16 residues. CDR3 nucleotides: TGTGCCAGTAGTATAACGGCGGGAGGGCGCTACAATGAGCAGTTCTTC. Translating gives CASSITAGGRYNEQFF.

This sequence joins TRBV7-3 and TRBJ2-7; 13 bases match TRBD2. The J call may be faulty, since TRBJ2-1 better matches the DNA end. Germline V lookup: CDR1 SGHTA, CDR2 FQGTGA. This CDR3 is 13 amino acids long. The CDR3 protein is CASSSGTSGKQFF. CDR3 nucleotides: TGTGCCAGCAGCTCGGGGACTAGCGGGAAGCAGTTCTTC.

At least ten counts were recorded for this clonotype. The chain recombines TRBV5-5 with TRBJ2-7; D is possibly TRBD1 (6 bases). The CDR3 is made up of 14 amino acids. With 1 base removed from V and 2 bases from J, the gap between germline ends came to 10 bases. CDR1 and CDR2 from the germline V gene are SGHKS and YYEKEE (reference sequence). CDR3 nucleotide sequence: TGTGCCAGCAGCTTGAGACAGGCCCCCTACGAGCAGTACTTC. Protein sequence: CASSLRQAPYEQYF.

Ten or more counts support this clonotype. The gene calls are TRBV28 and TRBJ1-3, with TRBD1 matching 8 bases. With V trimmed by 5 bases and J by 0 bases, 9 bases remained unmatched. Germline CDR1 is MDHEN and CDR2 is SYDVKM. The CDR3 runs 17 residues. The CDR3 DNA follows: TGTGCCAGCAGTAACCAGGACAGGGCCTTCTCTGGAAACACCATATATTTT. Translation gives CASSNQDRAFSGNTIYF.